The rows below give T cell receptor beta chains drawn from one sample of a study of blood T cells in healthy people across ages. In TCRdb, the 5' RACE reads were re-called with MiXCR into one record per CDR3 protein. The data contain some 1.5 million distinct CDR3 sequences, approximately 42% of them singletons. Source material: blood. The receptors come from a woman between 18 and 30 years old in good health. CDR3s include the opening cysteine and the closing phenylalanine or tryptophan. The D gene is left open where the match is weak. A clone size is listed for some rows: how often the clone was seen (once, few, many), or a class if it is expanded.

J,V,length,D,size,DNA,CDR3
TRBJ1-2,TRBV28,15,NA,NA,TGTGCCAGCACCCAAGAGGGTCAGGGGAACTATGGCTACACCTTC,CASTQEGQGNYGYTF
TRBJ2-7,TRBV5-1,13,NA,NA,TGCGCCAGCAGCTTGCCAGGGAACCACGAGCAGTACTTC,CASSLPGNHEQYF
TRBJ2-1,TRBV9,15,TRBD1,NA,TGTGCCAGCAGCGTAGAGGGGACAGGGGACAATGAGCAGTTCTTC,CASSVEGTGDNEQFF
TRBJ2-5,TRBV7-9,14,TRBD2,NA,TGTGCCAGCAGCTCGACTAGCGGGGTAGAGACCCAGTACTTC,CASSSTSGVETQYF
TRBJ1-1,TRBV30,13,NA,NA,TGTGCCTGGACCAAGGGCCGATATTCCTCAGCTTTCTTT,CAWTKGRYSSAFF
TRBJ2-7,TRBV7-2,15,TRBD2,once,TGTGCCAGCAGCCAGACTAGCGGGAGAGGCAACGAGCAGTACTTC,CASSQTSGRGNEQYF
TRBJ2-1,TRBV12-3/TRBV12-4,14,TRBD2,NA,TGTGCCAGCAGTCCAGGGACTAGTCCCTACGAGCAGTTCTTC,CASSPGTSPYEQFF
TRBJ2-5,TRBV12-3/TRBV12-4,15,TRBD2,few,TGTGCCAGCAGTCGCCTAGCGGCAAAGCAAGAGACCCAGTACTTC,CASSRLAAKQETQYF
TRBJ2-3,TRBV9,15,NA,NA,TGTGCCAGCAGCGTAGCTGGGGGGCTTGCAGATACGCAGTATTTT,CASSVAGGLADTQYF
TRBJ2-7,TRBV24-1,13,TRBD1,few,TGTGCCACCCAGGACAGGGCCTCCTACGAGCAGTACTTC,CATQDRASYEQYF